This T cell receptor (beta chain) was recovered during a study of technical replicates of blood from a handful of donors. The assay was immunoSEQ multiplex PCR, and TCRdb's table has in-frame clones only and misses some. The table has about 85,000 clones, around 94% seen once. The V end lost 1 base, the J end lost 4 bases, and 8 bases lay between the germline ends. Germline CDR1 SGHNT, CDR2 YENEEA. The CDR3 extends over 14 amino acids. Sequencing was performed on T cells isolated from PBMCs. J is TRBJ2-1 and V is TRBV11-3, with no clear D. This clonotype was obtained from a human donor in good health. CDR3 amino acids: CASSLAPVYNEQFF. CDR3 DNA sequence: TGTGCCAGCAGCTTAGCACCGGTTTACAATGAGCAGTTCTTC.